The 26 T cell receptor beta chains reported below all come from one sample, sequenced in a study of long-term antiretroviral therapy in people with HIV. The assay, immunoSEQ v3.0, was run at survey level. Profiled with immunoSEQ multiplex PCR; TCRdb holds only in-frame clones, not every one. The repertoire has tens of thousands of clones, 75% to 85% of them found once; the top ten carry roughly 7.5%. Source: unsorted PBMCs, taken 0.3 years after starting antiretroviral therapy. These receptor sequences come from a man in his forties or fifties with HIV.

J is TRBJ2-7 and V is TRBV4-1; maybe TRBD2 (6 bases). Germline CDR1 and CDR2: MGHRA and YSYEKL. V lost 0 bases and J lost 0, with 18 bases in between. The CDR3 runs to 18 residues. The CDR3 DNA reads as TGCGCCAGCAGCCAAGATCCCCCCCTGGTAGCGGCCTCCTACGAGCAGTACTTC. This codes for CASSQDPPLVAASYEQYF.

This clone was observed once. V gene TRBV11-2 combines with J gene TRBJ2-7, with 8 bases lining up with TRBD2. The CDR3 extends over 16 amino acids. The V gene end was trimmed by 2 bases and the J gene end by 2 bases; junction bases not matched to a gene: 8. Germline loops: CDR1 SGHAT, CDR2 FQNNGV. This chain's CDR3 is CASSLIGGRFTYEQYF. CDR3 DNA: TGTGCCAGCAGCTTAATAGGCGGGAGGTTCACCTACGAGCAGTACTTC.

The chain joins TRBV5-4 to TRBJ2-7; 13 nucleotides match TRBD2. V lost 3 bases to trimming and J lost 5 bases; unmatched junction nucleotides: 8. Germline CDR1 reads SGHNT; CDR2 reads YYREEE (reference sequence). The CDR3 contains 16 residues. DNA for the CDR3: TGTGCCAGCAGCTACGGCGGACTAGCGGGAGTCCACGAGCAGTACTTC. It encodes CASSYGGLAGVHEQYF. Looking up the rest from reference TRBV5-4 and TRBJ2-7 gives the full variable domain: ETGVTQSPTHLIKTRGQQVTLRCSSQSGHNTVSWYQQALGQGPQFIFQYYREEENGRGNFPPRFSGLQFPNYSSELNVNALELDDSALYLCASSYGGLAGVHEQYFGPGTRLTVT.

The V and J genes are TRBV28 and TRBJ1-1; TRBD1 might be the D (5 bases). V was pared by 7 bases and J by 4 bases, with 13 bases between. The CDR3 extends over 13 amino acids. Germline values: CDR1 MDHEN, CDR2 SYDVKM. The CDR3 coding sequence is TGTGCCAGCACCACATCGGGGGTCACTGAAGCTTTCTTT. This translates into CASTTSGVTEAFF.

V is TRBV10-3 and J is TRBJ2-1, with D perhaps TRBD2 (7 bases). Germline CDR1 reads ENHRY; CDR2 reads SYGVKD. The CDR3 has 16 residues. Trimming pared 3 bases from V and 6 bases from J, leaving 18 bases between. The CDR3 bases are TGTGCCATCAGTGACCGAGGGGGGGGATATAGCAATGAGCAGTTCTTC. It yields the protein CAISDRGGGYSNEQFF.

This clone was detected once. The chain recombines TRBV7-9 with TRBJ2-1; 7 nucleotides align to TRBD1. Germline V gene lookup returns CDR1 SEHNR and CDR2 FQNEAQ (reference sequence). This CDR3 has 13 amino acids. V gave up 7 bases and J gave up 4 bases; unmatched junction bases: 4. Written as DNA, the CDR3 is TGTGCCAGCACGGGACAGCAATACAATGAGCAGTTCTTC. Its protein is CASTGQQYNEQFF.

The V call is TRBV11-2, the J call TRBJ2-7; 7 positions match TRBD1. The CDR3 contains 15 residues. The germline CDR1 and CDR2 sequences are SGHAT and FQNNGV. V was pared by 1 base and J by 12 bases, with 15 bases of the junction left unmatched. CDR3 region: CASSLVGGQVYTGYF. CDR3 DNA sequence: TGTGCCAGCAGCTTAGTTGGCGGACAGGTATATACCGGGTACTTC.

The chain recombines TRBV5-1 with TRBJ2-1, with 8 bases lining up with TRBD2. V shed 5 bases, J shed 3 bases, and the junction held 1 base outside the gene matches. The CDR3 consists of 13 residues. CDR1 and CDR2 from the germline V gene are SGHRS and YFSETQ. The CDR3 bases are TGCGCCAGCAGACTAGCGGACTACAATGAGCAGTTCTTC. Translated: CASRLADYNEQFF.

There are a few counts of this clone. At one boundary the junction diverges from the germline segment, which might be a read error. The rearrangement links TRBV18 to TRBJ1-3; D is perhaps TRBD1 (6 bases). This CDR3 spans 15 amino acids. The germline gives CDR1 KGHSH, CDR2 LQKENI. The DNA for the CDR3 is TGTGCCAGCTCTCCACAGGGAGGCTCTGGAAACACCATATATTTT. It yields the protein CASSPQGGSGNTIYF.

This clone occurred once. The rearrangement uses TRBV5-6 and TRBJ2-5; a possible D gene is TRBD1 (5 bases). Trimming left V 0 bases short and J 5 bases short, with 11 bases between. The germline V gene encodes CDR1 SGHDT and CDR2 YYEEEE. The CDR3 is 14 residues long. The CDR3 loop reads CASSLGPGMETQYF. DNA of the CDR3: TGTGCCAGCAGCTTGGGTCCAGGGATGGAGACCCAGTACTTC. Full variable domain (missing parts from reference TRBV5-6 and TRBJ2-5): DAGVTQSPTHLIKTRGQQVTLRCSPKSGHDTVSWYQQALGQGPQFIFQYYEEEERQRGNFPDRFSGHQFPNYSSELNVNALLLGDSALYLCASSLGPGMETQYFGPGTRLLVL.

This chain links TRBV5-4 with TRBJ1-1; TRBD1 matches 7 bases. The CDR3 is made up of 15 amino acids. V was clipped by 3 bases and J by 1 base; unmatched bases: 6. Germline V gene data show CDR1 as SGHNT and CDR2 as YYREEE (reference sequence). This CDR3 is CASSWGRQGNTEAFF. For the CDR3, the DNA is TGTGCCAGCAGCTGGGGCCGACAGGGGAACACTGAAGCTTTCTTT.

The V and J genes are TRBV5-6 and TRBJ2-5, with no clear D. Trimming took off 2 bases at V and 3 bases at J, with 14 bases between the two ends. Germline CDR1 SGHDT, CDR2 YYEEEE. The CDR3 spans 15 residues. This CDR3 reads CASSLIASWEETQYF. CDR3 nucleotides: TGTGCCAGCAGCTTAATCGCGAGCTGGGAAGAGACCCAGTACTTC.

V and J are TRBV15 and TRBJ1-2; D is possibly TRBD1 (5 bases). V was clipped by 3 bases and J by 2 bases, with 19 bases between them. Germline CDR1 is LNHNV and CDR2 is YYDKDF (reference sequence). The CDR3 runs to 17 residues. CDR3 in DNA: TGTGCCACCAGCAGTCCCCGGTGGGGCCCAAAAAACTATGGCTACACCTTC. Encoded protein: CATSSPRWGPKNYGYTF.

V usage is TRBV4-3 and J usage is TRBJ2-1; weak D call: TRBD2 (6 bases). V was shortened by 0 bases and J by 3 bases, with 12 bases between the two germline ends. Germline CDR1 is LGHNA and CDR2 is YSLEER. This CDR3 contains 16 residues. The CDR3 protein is CASSQDVGGYYNEQFF. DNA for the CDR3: TGCGCCAGCAGCCAAGATGTCGGGGGTTACTACAATGAGCAGTTCTTC.

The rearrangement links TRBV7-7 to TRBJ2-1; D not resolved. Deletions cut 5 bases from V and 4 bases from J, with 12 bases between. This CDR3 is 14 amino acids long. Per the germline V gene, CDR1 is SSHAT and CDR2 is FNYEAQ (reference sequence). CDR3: CASSPLQSYNEQFF. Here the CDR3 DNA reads TGTGCCAGCAGCCCCTTACAGAGTTACAATGAGCAGTTCTTC.

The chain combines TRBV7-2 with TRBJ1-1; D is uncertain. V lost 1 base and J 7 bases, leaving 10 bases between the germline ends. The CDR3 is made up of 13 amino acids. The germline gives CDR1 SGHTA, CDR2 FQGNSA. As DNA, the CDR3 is TGTGCCAGCAGCTTAGGGGTAATACGTGAAGCTTTCTTT. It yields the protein CASSLGVIREAFF.

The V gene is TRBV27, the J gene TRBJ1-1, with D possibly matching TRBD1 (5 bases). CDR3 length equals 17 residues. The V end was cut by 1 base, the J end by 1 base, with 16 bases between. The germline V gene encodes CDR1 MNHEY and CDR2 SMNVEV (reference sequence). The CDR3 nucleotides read TGTGCCAGCAGTTTATGGGGGAGGGCAGGGAAGAACACTGAAGCTTTCTTT. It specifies CASSLWGRAGKNTEAFF.

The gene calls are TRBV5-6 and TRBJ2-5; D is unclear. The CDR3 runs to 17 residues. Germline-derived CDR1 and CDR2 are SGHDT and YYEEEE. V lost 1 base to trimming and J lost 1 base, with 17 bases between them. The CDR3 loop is CASSLLLSATPQETQYF. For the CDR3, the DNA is TGTGCCAGCAGCTTGCTCCTCAGCGCCACCCCCCAAGAGACCCAGTACTTC.

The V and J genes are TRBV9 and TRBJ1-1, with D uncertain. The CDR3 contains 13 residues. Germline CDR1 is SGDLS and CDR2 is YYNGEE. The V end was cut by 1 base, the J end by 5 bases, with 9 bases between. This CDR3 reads CASSVQFGTEAFF. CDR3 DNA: TGTGCCAGCAGCGTACAGTTCGGTACTGAAGCTTTCTTT.

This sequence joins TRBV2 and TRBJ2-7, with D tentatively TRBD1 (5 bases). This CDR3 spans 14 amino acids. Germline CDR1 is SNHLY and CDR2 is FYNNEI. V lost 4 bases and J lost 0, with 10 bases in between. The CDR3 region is CASSVDSTSYEQYF. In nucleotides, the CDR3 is TGTGCCAGCAGTGTAGACAGTACCTCCTACGAGCAGTACTTC.

In DNA, the CDR3 is TGCGCCAGCAGCCAAGATAAGGGGTTTTACTTCTACGAGCAGTACTTC. It yields the protein CASSQDKGFYFYEQYF. The chain carries TRBV4-3 and TRBJ2-7; TRBD1 might be the D (5 bases). The CDR3 consists of 16 residues. Trimming shortened V by 0 bases and J by 3 bases, and 15 bases separated the two germline ends. CDR1 LGHNA and CDR2 YSLEER come from the germline V gene.

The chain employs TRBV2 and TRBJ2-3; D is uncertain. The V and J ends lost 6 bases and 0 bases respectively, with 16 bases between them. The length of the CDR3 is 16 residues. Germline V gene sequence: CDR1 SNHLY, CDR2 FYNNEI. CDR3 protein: CASSLLTSSSTDTQYF. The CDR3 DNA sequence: TGTGCCAGCAGCCTACTAACCTCGTCTAGCACAGATACGCAGTATTTT.

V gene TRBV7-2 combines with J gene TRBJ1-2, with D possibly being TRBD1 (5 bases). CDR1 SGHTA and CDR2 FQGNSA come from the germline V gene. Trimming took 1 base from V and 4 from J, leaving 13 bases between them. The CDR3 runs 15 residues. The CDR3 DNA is TGTGCCAGCAGCTTAGGTGGGGGTTCGGCCTATGGCTACACCTTC. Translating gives CASSLGGGSAYGYTF.

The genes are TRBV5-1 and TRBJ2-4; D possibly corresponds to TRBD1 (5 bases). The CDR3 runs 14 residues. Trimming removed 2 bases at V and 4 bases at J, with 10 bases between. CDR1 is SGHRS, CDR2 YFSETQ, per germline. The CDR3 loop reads CASSFFREKNIQYF. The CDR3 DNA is TGCGCCAGCAGCTTTTTCAGGGAAAAAAACATTCAGTACTTC.

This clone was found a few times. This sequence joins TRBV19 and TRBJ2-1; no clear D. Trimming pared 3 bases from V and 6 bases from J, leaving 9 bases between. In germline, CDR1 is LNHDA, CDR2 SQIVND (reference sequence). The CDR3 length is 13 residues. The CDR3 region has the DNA TGTGCCAGTAGTATTAACTATCTCAATGAGCAGTTCTTC. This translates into CASSINYLNEQFF.

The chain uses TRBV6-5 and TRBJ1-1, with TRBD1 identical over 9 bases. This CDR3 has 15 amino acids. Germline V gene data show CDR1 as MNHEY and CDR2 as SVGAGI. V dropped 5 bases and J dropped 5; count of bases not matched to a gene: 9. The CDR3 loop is CASSPRDRVGTEAFF. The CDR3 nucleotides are TGTGCCAGCAGTCCCCGGGACAGGGTTGGGACTGAAGCTTTCTTT.